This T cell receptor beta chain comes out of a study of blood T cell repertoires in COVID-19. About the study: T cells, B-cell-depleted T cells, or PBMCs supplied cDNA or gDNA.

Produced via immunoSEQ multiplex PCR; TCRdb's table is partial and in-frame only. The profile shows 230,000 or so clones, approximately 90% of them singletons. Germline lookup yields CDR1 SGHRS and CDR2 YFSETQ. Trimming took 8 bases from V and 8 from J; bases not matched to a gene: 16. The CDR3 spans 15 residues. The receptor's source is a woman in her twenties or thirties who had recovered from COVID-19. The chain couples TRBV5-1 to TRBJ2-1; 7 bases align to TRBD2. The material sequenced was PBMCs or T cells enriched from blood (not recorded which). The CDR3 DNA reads TGCGCCAGTCGGGGGGACCCAACCGCTATAGATGAGCAGTTCTTC. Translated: CASRGDPTAIDEQFF.